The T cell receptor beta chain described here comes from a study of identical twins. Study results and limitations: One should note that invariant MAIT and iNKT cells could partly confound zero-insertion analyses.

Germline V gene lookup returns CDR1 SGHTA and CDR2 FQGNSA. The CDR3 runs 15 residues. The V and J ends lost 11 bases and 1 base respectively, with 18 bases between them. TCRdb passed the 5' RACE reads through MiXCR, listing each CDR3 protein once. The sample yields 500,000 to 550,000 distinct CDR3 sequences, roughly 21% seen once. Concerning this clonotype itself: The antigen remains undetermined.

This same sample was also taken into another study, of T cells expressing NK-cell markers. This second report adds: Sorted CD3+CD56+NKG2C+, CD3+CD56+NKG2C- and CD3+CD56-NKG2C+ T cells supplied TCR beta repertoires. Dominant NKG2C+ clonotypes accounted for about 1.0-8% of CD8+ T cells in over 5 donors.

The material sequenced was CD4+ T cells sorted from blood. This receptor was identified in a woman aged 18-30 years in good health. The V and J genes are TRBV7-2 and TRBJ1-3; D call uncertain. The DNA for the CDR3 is TGTGCCTCGTTAGGCGGCTTGGGGTCTGGAAACACCATATATTTT. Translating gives CASLGGLGSGNTIYF. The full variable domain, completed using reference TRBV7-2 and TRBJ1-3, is GAGVSQSPSNKVTEKGKDVELRCDPISGHTALYWYRQSLGQGLEFLIYFQGNSAPDKSGLPSDRFSAERTGGSVSTLTIQRTQQEDSAVYLCASLGGLGSGNTIYFGEGSWLTVV.